Sequencing of this T cell receptor beta chain was carried out in a study of blood T cells in healthy people across ages. Together with a sample-barcoded 5' primer, a J-beta primer mix was included in a second PCR lasting roughly 7 to 11 cycles. TCRdb ran MiXCR on the 5' RACE reads and lists one entry per CDR3 protein. The data hold more than 1.4 million distinct CDR3 sequences, with approximately 42% observed a single time. A word on this clonotype: The antigen remains undetermined.

Total RNA, at least 6 micrograms per sample, came from PBMCs. Points from the study as a whole: Expanded clonotype changes were possibly confounded by unknown donor CMV status. There were more naive CD4+ cells and higher diversity in long-lived donors than in aged donors. Roughly linearly, TCR beta diversity per million T cells fell as age increased.

The V and J ends lost 6 bases and 2 bases respectively, with 18 bases between them. The CDR3 is made up of 15 amino acids. CDR1 is SGDLS, CDR2 YYNGEE, per germline. Sequenced sample: blood. The clonotype comes from a woman aged 18-29 years in good health. The V gene is TRBV9, the J gene TRBJ2-7, with D perhaps TRBD1 or TRBD2 (5 bases each). In DNA form, the CDR3 reads TGTGCCAGCACACTATCCGTCGGGGCCCCCTACGAGCAGTACTTC. Translation gives CASTLSVGAPYEQYF.